This T cell receptor beta chain was identified in a study of OX40 agonist ivuxolimab in advanced cancers. Study summary: Of mixed ages from 23 to 79 and averaging approximately 60 years, the group was 65% to 85% male.

Study results and caveats: Certain nonresponding patients likewise had low normalized T-cell clonal expansion. In the 0.1 to 3.0 mg/kg range, CD4+ and CD8+ blood T cells had expanded clonally by week 6.

About this clone itself: Its matching antigen is unknown.

Libraries were prepared by immunoSEQ multiplex PCR; TCRdb keeps only in-frame clonotypes and omits some of them. The data show about 82,000 clones, more than 80% seen once. V lost 4 bases and J lost 5, with 14 bases in between. The CDR3 is 13 residues long. CDR1 and CDR2 (germline): GTSNPN, SVGIG (reference sequence). This receptor was identified in an adult with an advanced solid tumor such as melanoma, head and neck, liver or kidney cancer. This chain links TRBV30 with TRBJ1-2; D is possibly TRBD1 (6 bases). The sample here was CD4+ or CD8+ T cells sorted from blood, taken in a trial of the OX40 agonist ivuxolimab. CDR3 nucleotides: TGTGCCTGGATAGGGGGTTTTGGGTATGGCTACACCTTC. It yields the protein CAWIGGFGYGYTF.